These 21 T cell receptor beta chains came from one sample sequenced in a study of blood T cells in healthy people across ages (dated by TCRdb to between 2014 and 2017). Library creation used 5' RACE. Sequencing instrument: Illumina HiSeq 2500. The second PCR ran for roughly 6 to 11 cycles and used a J-beta primer mix along with a sample-barcoded 5' primer. TCRdb redid the processing of the public reads, applying fastp at Q25 and MiXCR, and retained in-frame beta chains. CDR3 protein duplicates are merged, each entry listing the most common genes and DNA. Recorded for this sample are about 640,000 distinct CDR3 sequences; approximately 59% of them occurred a single time. Clones ranked in the top ten supply roughly 34% of the sample. The sequenced sample consisted of blood. These receptor sequences come from a man aged 55 to 70 in good health.

This clonotype was detected only a few times. The chain links TRBV3-1 to TRBJ2-4, with 8 bases fitting TRBD1. The trim removed 1 base at V and 12 bases at J, leaving 5 bases unmatched. Per germline, CDR1 LGHDT and CDR2 YNNKEL (reference sequence). This CDR3 has 13 residues. CDR3 sequence: CASSQGQGFAQYF. The CDR3 DNA reads TGTGCCAGCAGCCAAGGACAGGGGTTTGCTCAGTACTTC.

The rearrangement uses TRBV6-2 or TRBV6-3 and TRBJ2-1; 10 positions match TRBD1. CDR1 MNHEY and CDR2 SVGEGT come from the germline V gene. The junction had 5 bases not matched to a gene; V was cut back by 6 bases and J by 0 bases. This CDR3 contains 16 residues. The DNA for the CDR3 is TGTGCCAGCAGCCCAGGGACAGGGGCCTCCTACAATGAGCAGTTCTTC. It codes for CASSPGTGASYNEQFF.

This clonotype was seen a handful of times. The chain carries TRBV5-1 and TRBJ2-5, with a weak D call TRBD1 (5 bases). V was pared by 2 bases and J by 4 bases, with 18 bases between. This CDR3 contains 16 residues. In germline, CDR1 is SGHRS, CDR2 YFSETQ. The CDR3 nucleotides are TGCGCCAGCAGCTTACAAGGACACCTCTGGGGAGAGACCCAGTACTTC. Its translation: CASSLQGHLWGETQYF.

The V and J genes are TRBV27 and TRBJ1-6, with a tentative D call TRBD1 (5 bases). CDR3 length equals 15 residues. CDR1 and CDR2 from the germline V gene are MNHEY and SMNVEV (reference sequence). Trimming shortened V by 6 bases and J by 3 bases, and 12 bases separated the two germline ends. The CDR3 bases are TGTGCCAGCAGGCCCGGACACAGCTATAATTCACCCCTCCACTTT. Translation gives CASRPGHSYNSPLHF.

This clonotype was counted many times. The rearrangement joins TRBV10-2 to TRBJ2-7; D remains unclear. Germline V gene lookup returns CDR1 WSHSY and CDR2 SAAADI. CDR3 size: 16 residues. The ends were cut back, 1 base at V and 1 base at J, with 14 bases in the middle. The CDR3 sequence: CASSELAGPHSYEQYF. CDR3 nucleotide sequence: TGCGCCAGCAGTGAGTTGGCAGGCCCCCATTCCTACGAGCAGTACTTC.

The chain couples TRBV7-2 to TRBJ2-5, with 10 bases fitting TRBD2. This CDR3 has 14 amino acids. Per germline, CDR1 SGHTA and CDR2 FQGNSA. Trimming took 5 bases from V and 5 from J; bases not matched to a gene: 5. The CDR3 sequence is CASSPAGGRETQYF. CDR3 DNA: TGTGCCAGCAGCCCAGCGGGGGGGCGGGAGACCCAGTACTTC.

The V call is TRBV10-3, the J call TRBJ2-3; 9 bases fit TRBD1. Germline V CDR1 and CDR2: ENHRY, SYGVKD. The CDR3 sequence is 16 residues long. V trimming: 4 bases; J trimming: 3 bases; junction bases outside the gene matches: 8. CDR3 region: CAISARDREGTDTQYF. CDR3 nucleotides: TGTGCCATCAGTGCCAGGGACAGGGAGGGGACAGATACGCAGTATTTT.

The chain employs TRBV28 and TRBJ1-5, with a possible D match to TRBD1 (6 bases). This CDR3 is 14 amino acids long. The germline V gene has CDR1 MDHEN and CDR2 SYDVKM. Trimming took 6 bases from V and 5 from J, leaving 14 bases between them. The CDR3 loop reads CASRYPRGDQPQHF. The CDR3 DNA follows: TGTGCCAGCAGGTACCCCAGGGGAGATCAGCCCCAGCATTTT.

V and J are TRBV12-3 or TRBV12-4 and TRBJ1-2; a possible D gene is TRBD1 (5 bases). V lost 1 base, J lost 12 bases, and 18 bases lay in between. The CDR3 loop spans 14 amino acids. CDR3 sequence (DNA): TGTGCCAGCAGTTTAGGGGGCCAGGGAGGGGTCGACACCTTC. Its translation is CASSLGGQGGVDTF.

This chain connects TRBV14 to TRBJ1-4; 9 nucleotides align to TRBD1. The V and J ends lost 5 bases and 0 bases, in that order; junction bases with no gene match: 10. From germline, CDR1 is SGHDN and CDR2 FVKESK. The CDR3 is 18 amino acids. In DNA, the CDR3 is TGTGCCAGCAGCGGCCGGGACAGGGAGGGAACAACTAATGAAAAACTGTTTTTT. Amino acid sequence: CASSGRDREGTTNEKLFF. The variable domain in full, with the rest retrieved from reference TRBV14 and TRBJ1-4, is EAGVTQFPSHSVIEKGQTVTLRCDPISGHDNLYWYRRVMGKEIKFLLHFVKESKQDESGMPNNRFLAERTGGTYSTLKVQPAELEDSGVYFCASSGRDREGTTNEKLFFGSGTQLSVL.

This CDR3 reads CASSPRTSDSYEQYF. The CDR3 DNA is TGTGCCAGCAGCCCTAGAACCAGCGACTCCTACGAGCAGTACTTC. The V and J genes are TRBV12-3 or TRBV12-4 and TRBJ2-7; D remains unclear. The V end was cut by 6 bases, the J end by 0 bases, with 15 bases between. The CDR3 is 15 residues long.

This sequence joins TRBV3-1 and TRBJ1-4; a possible D gene is TRBD1 (5 bases). V was trimmed by 0 bases and J by 2 bases, leaving 13 bases between them. The CDR3 totals 17 residues. CDR1 is LGHDT, CDR2 YNNKEL, per germline (reference sequence). This CDR3 is CASSQEHRILTNEKLFF. The DNA of the CDR3 is TGTGCCAGCAGCCAAGAACACAGGATCCTCACTAATGAAAAACTGTTTTTT.

This clonotype occurred a few times. The chain combines TRBV20-1 with TRBJ2-5, with 7 bases lining up with TRBD1. Germline V gene lookup returns CDR1 DFQATT and CDR2 SNEGSKA (reference sequence). The CDR3 contains 13 residues. V dropped 6 bases and J dropped 2; count of bases not matched to a gene: 6. This chain's CDR3 is CSAEGDSQETQYF. The CDR3 DNA reads TGCAGTGCCGAGGGGGACAGTCAAGAGACCCAGTACTTC.

There are a few counts of this clonotype. The chain combines TRBV3-1 with TRBJ1-2, with D uncertain. The CDR3 extends over 12 amino acids. CDR1 LGHDT and CDR2 YNNKEL come from the germline V gene (reference sequence). Trimming took off 3 bases at V and 8 bases at J, with 10 bases between the two ends. The CDR3 nucleotides are TGTGCCAGCAGCCAGGGGAGTCGGGGCTACACCTTC. Translation gives CASSQGSRGYTF.

V and J are TRBV4-1 and TRBJ2-3; either TRBD1 or TRBD2 may fit D (5 bases each). Germline CDR1 reads MGHRA; CDR2 reads YSYEKL. The germline V and J ends were trimmed by 3 bases and 4 bases, with 20 bases remaining between them. The CDR3 sequence is 17 residues long. The chain's CDR3 is CASSQGDPGWGADTQYF. Written as DNA, the CDR3 is TGCGCCAGCAGCCAGGGGGACCCAGGGTGGGGCGCAGATACGCAGTATTTT.

Here the CDR3 DNA reads TGTGCCAGCAGTGAAGCCCTTCCCCCCTATGGCTACACCTTC. This sequence encodes CASSEALPPYGYTF. The genes are TRBV28 and TRBJ1-2, with no clear D. The germline V gene has CDR1 MDHEN and CDR2 SYDVKM. This CDR3 region has 14 residues. V gave up 5 bases and J gave up 4 bases, with 14 bases separating them.

This clonotype turned up a few times. The chain links TRBV5-1 to TRBJ2-7; D assignment may be TRBD1 or TRBD2 (5 bases each). The CDR3 contains 17 residues. The V gene's germline CDR1 is SGHRS and CDR2 YFSETQ. Trimming took 4 bases from V and 0 from J, leaving 20 bases between them. CDR3 region: CASSLKPQGVSSYEQYF. The CDR3 bases are TGCGCCAGCAGCCTGAAACCCCAGGGAGTAAGCTCCTACGAGCAGTACTTC.

Notes on this clonotype: Relative to the germline gene, one junction end is altered; a read error may explain this. This chain joins TRBV5-1 and TRBJ1-5; TRBD1 agrees at 8 bases. Germline assignment: CDR1 SGHRS and CDR2 YFSETQ. CDR3 size: 14 residues. Here the CDR3 DNA reads TGCGCCAGCAGCTTACAGGGGGAAGATCATCCCCAGCATTTT. This gives the protein CASSLQGEDHPQHF.

There are a few counts of this clonotype. The chain uses TRBV27 and TRBJ1-2; perhaps TRBD1 as D (6 bases). The CDR3 is 13 amino acids. Trimming left V 3 bases short and J 4 bases short, with 9 bases between. From germline, CDR1 is MNHEY and CDR2 SMNVEV (reference sequence). CDR3 sequence: CASSFRGGYGYTF. For the CDR3, the DNA is TGTGCCAGCAGTTTCAGGGGTGGCTATGGCTACACCTTC.

This clonotype was picked up a small number of times. The rearrangement links TRBV29-1 to TRBJ1-5; TRBD1 aligns across 7 bases. The germline gives CDR1 SQVTM, CDR2 ANQGSEA. The CDR3 has 13 residues. Trimming cost V 4 bases and J 8 bases; bases outside gene matches: 8. CDR3 in amino acids: CSVGQGGREPQHF. The CDR3 DNA reads TGCAGCGTTGGACAGGGAGGGAGGGAGCCCCAGCATTTT.

This clonotype was seen once. The chain joins TRBV4-2 to TRBJ2-5; D gene uncertain. The germline gives CDR1 LGHNA, CDR2 YNFKEQ. V dropped 2 bases and J dropped 2 bases, with 12 bases sitting between them. The CDR3 has 15 amino acids. In nucleotides, the CDR3 is TGTGCCAGCAGCCAAAGGGCGCTTCAACAAGAGACCCAGTACTTC. Translated, it gives CASSQRALQQETQYF.